Presented here are 28 T cell receptor beta chains from one specimen sequenced in a study of T-cell memory formation after mild COVID-19. One entry per CDR3 protein results from TCRdb running MiXCR on the 5' RACE reads. The profile shows over 40,000 distinct CDR3 sequences, approximately 12% of them singletons. The specimen sequenced was PBMCs or a T cell subset sorted from them (not recorded which). Every receptor here comes from a man aged 18-30 years who had mild COVID-19 (a few samples of this study predate the infection). Cell type and time point are not known.

This clonotype was picked up a small number of times. The chain has TRBV7-6 and TRBJ2-3; D is unclear. With 0 bases removed from V and 2 bases from J, the gap between germline ends came to 6 bases. This CDR3 spans 14 amino acids. Germline V lookup: CDR1 SGHVS, CDR2 FNYEAQ. The CDR3: CASSLARYTDTQYF. Here the CDR3 DNA reads TGTGCCAGCAGCTTAGCCCGCTACACAGATACGCAGTATTTT. The whole variable domain, remainder taken from reference TRBV7-6 and TRBJ2-3, is GAGVSQSPRYKVTKRGQDVALRCDPISGHVSLYWYRQALGQGPEFLTYFNYEAQQDKSGLPNDRFSAERPEGSISTLTIQRTEQRDSAMYRCASSLARYTDTQYFGPGTRLTVL.

This clonotype was counted many times. This chain connects TRBV12-3 or TRBV12-4 to TRBJ2-7; D unresolved. This CDR3 contains 12 residues. Trimming stripped 7 bases from V and 4 bases from J, with 11 bases between. DNA for the CDR3: TGTGCCAGCACCCTGAACGGATACGAGCAGTACTTC. Translating it yields CASTLNGYEQYF.

This clonotype was counted a few times. J is TRBJ2-2 and V is TRBV7-2; maybe TRBD2 (6 bases). V shed 0 bases and J shed 4 bases, with 9 bases lying between them. Germline V gives CDR1 SGHTA, CDR2 FQGNSA. This CDR3 has 15 residues. The CDR3 reads CASSLALGSTGELFF. The CDR3 DNA reads TGTGCCAGCAGCTTAGCGCTCGGGAGCACCGGGGAGCTGTTTTTT. Looking up the rest from reference TRBV7-2 and TRBJ2-2 gives the full variable domain: GAGVSQSPSNKVTEKGKDVELRCDPISGHTALYWYRQSLGQGLEFLIYFQGNSAPDKSGLPSDRFSAERTGGSVSTLTIQRTQQEDSAVYLCASSLALGSTGELFFGEGSRLTVL.

This rearrangement joins TRBV4-1 to TRBJ2-7, with D possibly called TRBD1 or TRBD2 (5 bases each). The CDR3 loop spans 14 amino acids. V lost 4 bases and J lost 5, with 15 bases in between. The germline CDR1 and CDR2 sequences are MGHRA and YSYEKL. The CDR3 nucleotides read TGCGCCAGCAGCCCACCGGGACCTGGAAACGAGCAGTACTTC. It specifies CASSPPGPGNEQYF.

This clonotype was counted between two and nine times. This sequence joins TRBV5-1 and TRBJ1-6, with D uncertain. This CDR3 contains 14 residues. V shed 4 bases and J shed 7 bases, with 12 bases lying between them. The germline gives CDR1 SGHRS, CDR2 YFSETQ. In DNA form, the CDR3 reads TGCGCCAGCAGCCCCGAATGGGTGAATTCACCCCTCCACTTT. This gives the protein CASSPEWVNSPLHF.

There are many counts of this clonotype. CDR3 loop: CASSTYSGGEEQYV. In nucleotides, the CDR3 is TGTGCCAGCAGCACATATAGCGGGGGGGAAGAGCAGTACGTC. The gene calls are TRBV5-5 and TRBJ2-7; TRBD2 aligns across 11 bases. This CDR3 comprises 14 residues. V shed 4 bases and J 7 bases; nucleotides not matched to a gene: 7. Germline CDR1 SGHKS, CDR2 YYEKEE (reference sequence).

This clonotype turned up a few times. V is TRBV9 and J is TRBJ2-7; D might be TRBD1 (6 bases). The CDR3 consists of 15 residues. From germline, CDR1 is SGDLS and CDR2 YYNGEE. Between the trimmed V and J ends, which lost 0 bases and 3 bases, there was a span of 13 bases. The CDR3, as DNA: TGTGCCAGCAGCGTAGCTGAAGACAGGATCTACGAGCAGTACTTC. It specifies CASSVAEDRIYEQYF.

This clonotype was picked up many times. The chain has TRBV4-3 and TRBJ2-3, with D hard to call. CDR3 length: 14 amino acids. The V end lost 4 bases, the J end lost 4 bases, and 12 bases lay between the germline ends. Germline values: CDR1 LGHNA, CDR2 YSLEER. Here the CDR3 reads CASSPVSRADTQYF. The CDR3 DNA reads TGCGCCAGCAGCCCGGTAAGCCGGGCAGATACGCAGTATTTT.

The rearrangement links TRBV12-3 or TRBV12-4 to TRBJ1-2; D is unresolved. The CDR3 contains 13 residues. V was cut by 6 bases and J by 7 bases, with 15 bases left in between. CDR3 amino acids: CASSPGLTVGYTF. In DNA form, the CDR3 reads TGTGCCAGCAGCCCGGGCCTAACCGTTGGCTACACCTTC.

The chain has TRBV28 and TRBJ2-7; possibly TRBD2 for D (5 bases). The CDR3 extends over 15 amino acids. V was trimmed by 3 bases and J by 1 base, leaving 13 bases between them. Germline V lookup: CDR1 MDHEN, CDR2 SYDVKM. Here the CDR3 reads CASSLAHRGSYEQYV. CDR3 bases: TGTGCCAGCAGTTTGGCACACCGAGGGTCCTACGAGCAGTACGTC.

This rearrangement joins TRBV6-5 to TRBJ1-2; no clear D. V gave up 5 bases and J gave up 3 bases, with 10 bases separating them. CDR3 length equals 13 residues. Germline lookup yields CDR1 MNHEY and CDR2 SVGAGI. Written as DNA, the CDR3 is TGTGCCAGCAGTCGACCGCGCGACTATGGCTACACCTTC. It is translated as CASSRPRDYGYTF.

This clonotype occurred many times. The chain joins TRBV20-1 to TRBJ1-6; D gene uncertain. The CDR3 length is 14 residues. Trimming shortened V by 4 bases and J by 0 bases, and 7 bases separated the two germline ends. Germline loops: CDR1 DFQATT, CDR2 SNEGSKA (reference sequence). CDR3: CSAIQSSYNSPLHF. The CDR3 DNA reads as TGCAGTGCTATACAGAGCTCCTATAATTCACCCCTCCACTTT.

This clonotype was seen a handful of times. The chain employs TRBV30 and TRBJ2-5; TRBD2 matches 11 bases. The J segment lost 9 bases and the V segment lost 6 bases, leaving 15 bases of the junction unmatched. The CDR3 covers 15 residues. Germline lookup yields CDR1 GTSNPN and CDR2 SVGIG (reference sequence). The CDR3 DNA sequence: TGTGCCTGTTCTCTAGCGGGGGGACCCGATGGGGCCCAGTACTTC. Its protein product is CACSLAGGPDGAQYF.

This clonotype was observed many times. The rearrangement links TRBV6-2 or TRBV6-3 to TRBJ2-5, with D perhaps given as TRBD1 or TRBD2 (5 bases each). V lost 3 bases and J 2 bases, leaving 10 bases between the germline ends. The CDR3 contains 14 residues. CDR1 MNHEY and CDR2 SVGEGT come from the germline V gene. CDR3 in amino acids: CASSYGWGQETQYF. The DNA of the CDR3 is TGTGCCAGCAGTTATGGATGGGGGCAAGAGACCCAGTACTTC.

This clonotype was observed at least ten times. The rearrangement links TRBV6-4 to TRBJ2-2; the match to TRBD2 covers 9 bases. Germline V CDR1 and CDR2: MRHNA, SNTAGT. With 3 bases clipped from V and 3 bases from J, the junction kept 2 bases outside the gene matches. The CDR3 spans 15 residues. CDR3 bases: TGTGCCAGCAGTGAGCGGGGGGGCGACACCGGGGAGCTGTTTTTT. Translating it yields CASSERGGDTGELFF.

CDR3 loop: CATRGTGVLNEQFF. The CDR3 region has the DNA TGTGCCACCAGAGGGACAGGAGTCCTAAATGAGCAGTTCTTC. This chain joins TRBV24-1 and TRBJ2-1, with TRBD1 matching over 8 bases. This CDR3 has 14 residues. Germline V gene data show CDR1 as KGHDR and CDR2 as SFDVKD. With 7 bases clipped from V and 7 bases from J, the junction kept 8 bases outside the gene matches.

This clonotype came up a few times. This chain joins TRBV20-1 and TRBJ2-1, with D unresolved. With 0 bases removed from V and 3 bases from J, the gap between germline ends came to 12 bases. Looked up from germline, CDR1 is DFQATT and CDR2 is SNEGSKA (reference sequence). The CDR3 is made up of 15 amino acids. CDR3: CSARDPWLGYNEQFF. DNA for the CDR3: TGCAGTGCTAGAGATCCTTGGCTGGGCTACAATGAGCAGTTCTTC.

The DNA of the CDR3 is TGTGCCAGCAGTTACCAGCGGACGCACACCGGGGAGCTGTTTTTT. Protein product: CASSYQRTHTGELFF. This chain uses TRBV7-2 with TRBJ2-2; the D gene is possibly TRBD2 (5 bases). The germline V and J ends were trimmed by 6 bases and 3 bases, with 14 bases remaining between them. This CDR3 comprises 15 residues. The germline V gene encodes CDR1 SGHTA and CDR2 FQGNSA. Based on the CDR3 plus reference TRBV7-2 and TRBJ2-2, the full variable domain is GAGVSQSPSNKVTEKGKDVELRCDPISGHTALYWYRQSLGQGLEFLIYFQGNSAPDKSGLPSDRFSAERTGGSVSTLTIQRTQQEDSAVYLCASSYQRTHTGELFFGEGSRLTVL.

The rearrangement joins TRBV27 to TRBJ1-1, with 11 bases aligning to TRBD1. Germline CDR1 reads MNHEY; CDR2 reads SMNVEV (reference sequence). Unmatched junction bases numbered 6, after V lost 2 bases and J lost 4 bases. This CDR3 contains 16 residues. This CDR3 reads CASSLKAGTGGTEAFF. CDR3 nucleotide sequence: TGTGCCAGCAGTTTAAAGGCCGGGACAGGGGGCACTGAAGCTTTCTTT.

This clonotype has just a few counts. The V and J genes are TRBV7-2 and TRBJ1-3; a weak D match, TRBD1 (5 bases). In germline, CDR1 is SGHTA, CDR2 FQGNSA. Trimming took off 5 bases at V and 0 bases at J, with 14 bases between the two ends. The CDR3 length is 16 residues. The CDR3 loop is CASSPAGTTSGNTIYF. The CDR3 bases are TGTGCCAGCAGCCCTGCCGGGACTACCTCTGGAAACACCATATATTTT. Full variable domain (outside the CDR3, taken from reference TRBV7-2 and TRBJ1-3): GAGVSQSPSNKVTEKGKDVELRCDPISGHTALYWYRQSLGQGLEFLIYFQGNSAPDKSGLPSDRFSAERTGGSVSTLTIQRTQQEDSAVYLCASSPAGTTSGNTIYFGEGSWLTVV.

In this sample, this clonotype turned up a few times. The chain uses TRBV6-2 or TRBV6-3 and TRBJ2-7; TRBD1 is a possible D gene (5 bases). The CDR3 spans 15 residues. V shed 0 bases and J shed 0 bases, with 9 bases lying between them. Germline CDR1 reads MNHEY; CDR2 reads SVGEGT. The CDR3 region is CASSYSKDNSYEQYF. The CDR3 nucleotides read TGTGCCAGCAGTTACTCGAAGGACAACTCCTACGAGCAGTACTTC.

This clonotype came up many times. The V and J genes are TRBV5-8 and TRBJ1-1, with 8 bases matching TRBD1. With 0 bases clipped from V and 3 bases from J, the junction kept 7 bases outside the gene matches. The CDR3 is 16 residues long. The germline V gene has CDR1 SGHTS and CDR2 YDEGEE. This chain's CDR3 is CASSLGYRGRYTEAFF. The DNA of the CDR3 is TGTGCCAGCAGCTTGGGCTACAGGGGGAGGTACACTGAAGCTTTCTTT. The full variable domain, completed using reference TRBV5-8 and TRBJ1-1, is EAGVTQSPTHLIKTRGQQATLRCSPISGHTSVYWYQQALGLGLQFLLWYDEGEERNRGNFPPRFSGRQFPNYSSELNVNALELEDSALYLCASSLGYRGRYTEAFFGQGTRLTVV.

This clonotype was seen a few times. V usage is TRBV18 and J usage is TRBJ2-5; no reliable D call. The V gene lost 8 bases and the J gene lost 2 bases, with 15 bases spanning the gap. Germline V gene lookup returns CDR1 KGHSH and CDR2 LQKENI. The CDR3 spans 14 residues. CDR3 sequence (DNA): TGTGCCAGCCAGGCCCTTAACGGACAAGAGACCCAGTACTTC. This translates into CASQALNGQETQYF.

This clonotype showed up just a few times. This rearrangement joins TRBV7-2 to TRBJ1-5; 9 bases are shared with TRBD1. Germline CDR1 reads SGHTA; CDR2 reads FQGNSA. This CDR3 spans 13 amino acids. After removal of 4 bases from V and 5 bases from J, the junction contained 0 bases not matched to a gene. CDR3 loop: CASSWTGDQPQHF. CDR3 nucleotide sequence: TGTGCCAGCAGCTGGACAGGGGATCAGCCCCAGCATTTT.

Only a few counts were recorded for this clonotype. The V and J genes are TRBV15 and TRBJ1-4, with unresolved D. Germline CDR1 reads LNHNV; CDR2 reads YYDKDF (reference sequence). This CDR3 comprises 15 residues. Trimming left V 0 bases short and J 6 bases short, with 11 bases between. CDR3 amino acids: CATSRDRAWDEKLFF. CDR3 sequence (DNA): TGTGCCACCAGCAGAGACCGGGCCTGGGATGAAAAACTGTTTTTT.

This clonotype was counted between two and nine times. The V gene is TRBV27, the J gene TRBJ2-3; 9 bases are shared with TRBD2. The CDR3 runs to 15 residues. Germline V gene data show CDR1 as MNHEY and CDR2 as SMNVEV (reference sequence). V shed 6 bases, J shed 1 base, and the junction held 5 bases outside the gene matches. CDR3 in DNA: TGTGCCAGCAGAAAAGCGGGGGGAGGCACAGATACGCAGTATTTT. Residues: CASRKAGGGTDTQYF.

This clonotype was seen a few times. The chain is built from TRBV6-6 and TRBJ2-1; 11 bases agree with TRBD2. The CDR3 covers 16 residues. The V gene end was trimmed by 2 bases and the J gene end by 7 bases; junction bases not matched to a gene: 7. CDR1 MNHNY and CDR2 SVGAGI come from the germline V gene (reference sequence). The CDR3 DNA follows: TGTGCCAGCAGTTACGGGTTAGCGGGGGGGCCGAATGAGCAGTTCTTC. Translating it yields CASSYGLAGGPNEQFF.

The rearrangement links TRBV6-4 to TRBJ2-3; 10 bases are a match to TRBD2. Trimming at V came to 2 bases and at J to 4 bases, leaving 3 bases not matched to a gene. The CDR3 is 15 amino acids. Germline CDR1 MRHNA, CDR2 SNTAGT. The CDR3 sequence is CASSDGSGGSDTQYF. DNA of the CDR3: TGTGCCAGCAGTGACGGTAGCGGGGGGTCAGATACGCAGTATTTT.